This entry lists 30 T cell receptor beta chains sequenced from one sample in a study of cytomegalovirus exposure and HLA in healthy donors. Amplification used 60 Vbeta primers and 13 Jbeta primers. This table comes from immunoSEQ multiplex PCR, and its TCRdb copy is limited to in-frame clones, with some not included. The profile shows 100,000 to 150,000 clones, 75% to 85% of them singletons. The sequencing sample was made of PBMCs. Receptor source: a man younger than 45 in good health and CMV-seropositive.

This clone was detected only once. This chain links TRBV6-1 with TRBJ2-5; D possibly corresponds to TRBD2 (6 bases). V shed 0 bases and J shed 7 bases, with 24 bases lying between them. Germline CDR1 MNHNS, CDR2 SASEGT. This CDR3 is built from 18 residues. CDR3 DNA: TGTGCCAGCAGTGAAGCGGCGATGGGAGGCGCGGTCGGTGTGACCCAGTACTTC. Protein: CASSEAAMGGAVGVTQYF.

CDR3: CASRMGSRGLDTQYF. CDR3 in DNA: TGTGCCAGCCGAATGGGGAGCAGGGGGCTAGATACGCAGTATTTT. V is TRBV27 and J is TRBJ2-3; 8 bases are shared with TRBD1. J lost 5 bases, V lost 8 bases, and 12 bases had no gene match. The CDR3 covers 15 residues. The V gene's germline CDR1 is MNHEY and CDR2 SMNVEV (reference sequence).

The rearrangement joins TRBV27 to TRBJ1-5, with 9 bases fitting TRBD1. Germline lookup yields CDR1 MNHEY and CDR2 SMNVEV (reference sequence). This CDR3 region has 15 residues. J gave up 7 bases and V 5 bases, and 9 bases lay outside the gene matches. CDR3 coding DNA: TGTGCCAGCAGTCCCCAGGACAGGGGCCGGCAGCCCCAGCATTTT. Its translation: CASSPQDRGRQPQHF.

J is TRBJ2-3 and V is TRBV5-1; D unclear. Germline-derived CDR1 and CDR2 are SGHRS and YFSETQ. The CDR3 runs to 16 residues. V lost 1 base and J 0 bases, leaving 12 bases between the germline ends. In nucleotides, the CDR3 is TGCGCCAGCAGCTTGTCATCGACACCTAGCACAGATACGCAGTATTTT. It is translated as CASSLSSTPSTDTQYF.

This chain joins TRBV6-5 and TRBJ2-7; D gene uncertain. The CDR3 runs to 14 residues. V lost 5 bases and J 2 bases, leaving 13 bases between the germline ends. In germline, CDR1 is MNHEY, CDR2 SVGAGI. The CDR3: CASSEYPGTYEQYF. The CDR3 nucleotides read TGTGCCAGCAGTGAATACCCAGGAACCTACGAGCAGTACTTC.

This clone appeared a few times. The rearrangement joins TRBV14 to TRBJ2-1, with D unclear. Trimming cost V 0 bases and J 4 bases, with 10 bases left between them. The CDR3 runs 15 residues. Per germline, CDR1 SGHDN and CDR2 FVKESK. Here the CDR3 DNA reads TGTGCCAGCAGCCAAGATATGGCGGTGTACAATGAGCAGTTCTTC. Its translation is CASSQDMAVYNEQFF.

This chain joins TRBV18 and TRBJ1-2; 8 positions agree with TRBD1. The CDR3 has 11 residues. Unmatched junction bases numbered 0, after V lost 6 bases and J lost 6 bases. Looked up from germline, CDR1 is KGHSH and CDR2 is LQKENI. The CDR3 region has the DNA TGTGCCAGCTCGACAGGGGATGGCTACACCTTC. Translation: CASSTGDGYTF.

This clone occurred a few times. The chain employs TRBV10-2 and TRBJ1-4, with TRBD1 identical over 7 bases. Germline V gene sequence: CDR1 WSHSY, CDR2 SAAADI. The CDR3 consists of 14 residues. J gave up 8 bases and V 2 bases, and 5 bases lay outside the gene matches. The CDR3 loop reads CASSEEGAGEKLFF. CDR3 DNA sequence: TGCGCCAGCAGTGAGGAGGGGGCGGGCGAAAAACTGTTTTTT.

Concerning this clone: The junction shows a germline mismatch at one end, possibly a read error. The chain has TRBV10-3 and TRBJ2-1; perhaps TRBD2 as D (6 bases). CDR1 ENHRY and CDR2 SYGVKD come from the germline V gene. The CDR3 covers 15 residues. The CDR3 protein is CAITQTEGSYNEQFF. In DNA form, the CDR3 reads TGTGCCATCACCCAGACGGAGGGCAGCTACAATGAGCAATTCTTC.

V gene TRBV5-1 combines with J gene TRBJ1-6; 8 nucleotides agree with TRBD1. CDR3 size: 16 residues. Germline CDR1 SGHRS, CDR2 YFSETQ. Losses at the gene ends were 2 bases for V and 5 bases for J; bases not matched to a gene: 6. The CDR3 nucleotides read TGCGCCAGCAGCTTTCGACAGGGGCCGAATAATTCACCCCTCCACTTT. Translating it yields CASSFRQGPNNSPLHF. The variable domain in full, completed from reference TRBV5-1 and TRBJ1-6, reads KAGVTQTPRYLIKTRGQQVTLSCSPISGHRSVSWYQQTPGQGLQFLFEYFSETQRNKGNFPGRFSGRQFSNSRSEMNVSTLELGDSALYLCASSFRQGPNNSPLHFGNGTRLTVT.

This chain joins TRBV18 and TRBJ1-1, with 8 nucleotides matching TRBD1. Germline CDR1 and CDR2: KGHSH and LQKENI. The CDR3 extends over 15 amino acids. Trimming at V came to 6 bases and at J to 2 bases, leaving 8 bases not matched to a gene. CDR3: CASSPGTGVNTEAFF. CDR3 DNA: TGTGCCAGCTCCCCCGGGACAGGAGTCAACACTGAAGCTTTCTTT.

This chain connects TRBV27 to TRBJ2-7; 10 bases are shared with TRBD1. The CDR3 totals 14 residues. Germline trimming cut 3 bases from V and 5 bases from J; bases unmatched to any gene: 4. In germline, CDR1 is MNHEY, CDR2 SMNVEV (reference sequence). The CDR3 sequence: CASSLRDRGHEQYF. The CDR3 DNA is TGTGCCAGCAGTTTGAGGGACAGGGGTCACGAGCAGTACTTC.

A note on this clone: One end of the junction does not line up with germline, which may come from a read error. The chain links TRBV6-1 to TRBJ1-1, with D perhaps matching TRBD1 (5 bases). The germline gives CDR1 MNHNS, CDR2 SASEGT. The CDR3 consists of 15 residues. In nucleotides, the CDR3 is TGTGCCAGCAGTGATCTGGAATGGGGGACTCAAAAAAACACCTTT. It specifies CASSDLEWGTQKNTF.

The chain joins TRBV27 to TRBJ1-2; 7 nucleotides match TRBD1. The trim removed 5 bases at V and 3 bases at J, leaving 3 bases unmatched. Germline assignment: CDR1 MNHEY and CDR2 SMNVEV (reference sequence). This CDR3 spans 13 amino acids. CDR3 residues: CASSEGQYYGYTF. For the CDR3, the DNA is TGTGCCAGCAGTGAGGGACAGTACTATGGCTACACCTTC.

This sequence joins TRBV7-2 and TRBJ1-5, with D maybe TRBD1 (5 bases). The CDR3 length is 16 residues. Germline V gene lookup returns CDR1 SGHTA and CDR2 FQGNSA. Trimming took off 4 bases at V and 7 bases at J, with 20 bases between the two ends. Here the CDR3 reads CASSSTPAQGRQPQHF. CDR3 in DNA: TGTGCCAGCAGCTCAACTCCAGCCCAGGGCAGGCAGCCCCAGCATTTT.

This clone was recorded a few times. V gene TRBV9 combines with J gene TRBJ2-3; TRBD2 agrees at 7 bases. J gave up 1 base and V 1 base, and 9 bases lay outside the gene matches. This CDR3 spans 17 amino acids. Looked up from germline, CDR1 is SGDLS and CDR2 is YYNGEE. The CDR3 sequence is CASSVSGGGAGTDTQYF. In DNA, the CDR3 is TGTGCCAGCAGCGTATCCGGGGGAGGGGCTGGCACAGATACGCAGTATTTT.

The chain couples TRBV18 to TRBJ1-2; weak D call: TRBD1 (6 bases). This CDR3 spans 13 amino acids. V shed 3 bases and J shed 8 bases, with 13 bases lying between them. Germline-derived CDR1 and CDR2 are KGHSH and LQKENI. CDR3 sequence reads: CASSPRGSEGYTF. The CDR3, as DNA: TGTGCCAGCTCACCGAGGGGGTCGGAGGGCTACACCTTC.

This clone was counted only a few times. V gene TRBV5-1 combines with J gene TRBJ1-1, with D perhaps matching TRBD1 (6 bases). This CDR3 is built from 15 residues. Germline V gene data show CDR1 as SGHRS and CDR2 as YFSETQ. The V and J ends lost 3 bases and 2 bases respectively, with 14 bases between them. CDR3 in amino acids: CASSSVQGINTEAFF. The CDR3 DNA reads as TGCGCCAGCAGCTCCGTGCAGGGGATTAACACTGAAGCTTTCTTT.

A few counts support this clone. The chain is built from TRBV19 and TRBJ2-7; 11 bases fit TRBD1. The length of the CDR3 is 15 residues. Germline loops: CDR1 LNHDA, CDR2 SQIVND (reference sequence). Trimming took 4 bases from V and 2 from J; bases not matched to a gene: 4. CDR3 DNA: TGTGCCAGTAGTAAGGACAGGGGGCTTCCCTACGAGCAGTACTTC. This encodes CASSKDRGLPYEQYF.

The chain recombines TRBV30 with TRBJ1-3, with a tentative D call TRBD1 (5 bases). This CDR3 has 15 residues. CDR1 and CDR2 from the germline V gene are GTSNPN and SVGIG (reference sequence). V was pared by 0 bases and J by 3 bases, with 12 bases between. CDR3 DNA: TGTGCCTGGAGTGTTGGGGGGGGTAGTGGAAACACCATATATTTT. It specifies CAWSVGGGSGNTIYF. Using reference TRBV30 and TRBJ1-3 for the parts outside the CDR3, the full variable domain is SQTIHQWPATLVQPVGSPLSLECTVEGTSNPNLYWYRQAAGRGLQLLFYSVGIGQISSEVPQNLSASRPQDRQFILSSKKLLLSDSGFYLCAWSVGGGSGNTIYFGEGSWLTVV.

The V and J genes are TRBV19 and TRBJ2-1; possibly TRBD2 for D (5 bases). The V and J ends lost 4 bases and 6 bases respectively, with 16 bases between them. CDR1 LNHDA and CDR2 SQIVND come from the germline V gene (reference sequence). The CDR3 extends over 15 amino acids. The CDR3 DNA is TGTGCCAGTAGTAGGAGAGGGAACAAGCTCAATGAGCAGTTCTTC. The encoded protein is CASSRRGNKLNEQFF.

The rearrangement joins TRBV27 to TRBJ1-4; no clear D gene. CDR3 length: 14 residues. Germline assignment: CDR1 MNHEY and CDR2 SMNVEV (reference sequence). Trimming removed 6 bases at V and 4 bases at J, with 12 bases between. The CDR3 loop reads CASSHPGFNEKLFF. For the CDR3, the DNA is TGTGCCAGCAGCCATCCGGGATTTAATGAAAAACTGTTTTTT.

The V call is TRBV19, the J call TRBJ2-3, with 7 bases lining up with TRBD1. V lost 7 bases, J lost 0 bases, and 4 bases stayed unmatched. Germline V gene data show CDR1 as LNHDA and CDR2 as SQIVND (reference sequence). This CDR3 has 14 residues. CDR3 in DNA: TGTGCCAGTAAGACAGGGAGTAGCACAGATACGCAGTATTTT. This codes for CASKTGSSTDTQYF.

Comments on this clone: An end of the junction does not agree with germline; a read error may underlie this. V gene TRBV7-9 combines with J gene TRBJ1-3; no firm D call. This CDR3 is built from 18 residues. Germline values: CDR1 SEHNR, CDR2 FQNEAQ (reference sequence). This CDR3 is CSSSPPDGDGASGNTIYF. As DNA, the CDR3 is TGTTCCAGCAGCCCGCCCGATGGAGACGGTGCCTCTGGAAACACCATATATTTT.

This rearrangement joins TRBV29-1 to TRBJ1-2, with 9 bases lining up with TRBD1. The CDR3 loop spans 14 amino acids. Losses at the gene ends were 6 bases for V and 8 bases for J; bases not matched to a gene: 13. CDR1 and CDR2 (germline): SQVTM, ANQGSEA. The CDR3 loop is CSVLGGTGNSGYTF. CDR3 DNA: TGCAGCGTCCTAGGCGGGACAGGGAACAGCGGCTACACCTTC.

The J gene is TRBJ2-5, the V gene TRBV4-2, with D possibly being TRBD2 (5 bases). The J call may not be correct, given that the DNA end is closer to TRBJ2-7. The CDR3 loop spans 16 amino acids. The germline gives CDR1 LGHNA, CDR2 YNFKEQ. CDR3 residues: CASSQEEVDGSYEQYF. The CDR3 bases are TGTGCCAGCAGCCAAGAGGAGGTTGATGGCTCCTACGAGCAGTACTTC.

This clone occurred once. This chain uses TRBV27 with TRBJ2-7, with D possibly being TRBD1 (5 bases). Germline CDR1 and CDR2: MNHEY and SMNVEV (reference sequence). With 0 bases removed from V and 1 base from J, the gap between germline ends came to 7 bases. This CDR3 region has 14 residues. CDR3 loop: CASSLSAGSYEQYF. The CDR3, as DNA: TGTGCCAGCAGTTTATCCGCAGGGTCCTACGAGCAGTACTTC.

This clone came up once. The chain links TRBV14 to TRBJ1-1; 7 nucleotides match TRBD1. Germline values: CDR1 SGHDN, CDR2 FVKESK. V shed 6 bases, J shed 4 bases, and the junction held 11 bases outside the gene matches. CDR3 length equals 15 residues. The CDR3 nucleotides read TGTGCCAGCAGTCCCGTACCCCAGGGGGGCACTGAAGCTTTCTTT. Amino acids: CASSPVPQGGTEAFF.

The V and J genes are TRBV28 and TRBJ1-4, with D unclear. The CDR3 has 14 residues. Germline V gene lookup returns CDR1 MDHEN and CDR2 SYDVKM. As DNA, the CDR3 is TGTGCGCACGCTGAGGGTGCAACTAATGAAAAACTGTTTTTT. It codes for CAHAEGATNEKLFF. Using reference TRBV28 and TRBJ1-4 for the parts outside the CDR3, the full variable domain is DVKVTQSSRYLVKRTGEKVFLECVQDMDHENMFWYRQDPGLGLRLIYFSYDVKMKEKGDIPEGYSVSREKKERFSLILESASTNQTSMYLCAHAEGATNEKLFFGSGTQLSVL.

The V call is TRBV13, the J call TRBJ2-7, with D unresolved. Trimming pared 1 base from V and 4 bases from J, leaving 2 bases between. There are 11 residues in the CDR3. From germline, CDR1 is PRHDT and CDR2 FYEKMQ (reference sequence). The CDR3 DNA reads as TGTGCCAGCAGCTTAGCTTACGAGCAGTACTTC. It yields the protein CASSLAYEQYF.